The following is a T cell receptor beta chain sequence with its context. The data are from a study of early T cells in non-severe SARS-CoV-2 infection. Individual cDNA molecules carried attached unique molecular identifiers. One entry per CDR3 protein results from TCRdb running MiXCR on the 5' RACE reads. This table holds 64,000 or so distinct CDR3 sequences, roughly 12% found once. The length of the CDR3 is 16 residues. J gave up 3 bases and V 4 bases, and 10 bases lay outside the gene matches. Germline V gives CDR1 SGHRS, CDR2 YFSETQ. The TCR originated in an adult who was a healthcare worker with PCR-confirmed SARS-CoV-2 infection or an uninfected control (not recorded which). The chain has TRBV5-1 and TRBJ2-1, with TRBD2 identical over 7 bases. Sequenced material: whole blood, taken at baseline. The CDR3 region has the DNA TGCGCCAGCAGCCCGTCCCCCGGGACTAACTACAATGAGCAGTTCTTC. The encoded protein is CASSPSPGTNYNEQFF. The variable domain in full, with the rest retrieved from reference TRBV5-1 and TRBJ2-1, is KAGVTQTPRYLIKTRGQQVTLSCSPISGHRSVSWYQQTPGQGLQFLFEYFSETQRNKGNFPGRFSGRQFSNSRSEMNVSTLELGDSALYLCASSPSPGTNYNEQFFGPGTRLTVL.